This T cell receptor (beta chain) comes out of a study of long-term antiretroviral therapy in people with HIV. Study context: By about a decade, the earliest samples predate the 2015 immediate-ART recommendation.

With regard to this clone: Antigen specificity is unknown.

At the survey level, the v3.0 immunoSEQ assay was run. Assay: immunoSEQ multiplex PCR; the TCRdb copy retains only in-frame clones and omits some. The data hold about 25,000 clones, with roughly 79% observed a single time. Notes on the study in general: Clonal populations expanded prior to ART predominated within the repertoire at all time points. Diversity remained lower than transplant donor controls, even though it increased after ART.

This CDR3 comprises 13 residues. Germline CDR1 reads SGHKS; CDR2 reads YYEKEE (reference sequence). V was shortened by 3 bases and J by 5 bases, with 9 bases between the two germline ends. Among participants with HIV, every one received treatment in the United States. This sequence originates from a middle-aged woman with HIV. The chain employs TRBV5-5 and TRBJ1-5; no definite D call. The input for sequencing was unsorted PBMCs, taken 1.1 years before starting antiretroviral therapy. CDR3 amino acids: CASSSEADQPQHF. The CDR3, as DNA: TGTGCCAGCAGCTCTGAGGCAGATCAGCCCCAGCATTTT.